A single T cell receptor beta chain is shown here with its context. This entry comes from a study of blood T cells in healthy people across ages. CDR3 length: 15 residues. Trimming left V 0 bases short and J 10 bases short, with 13 bases between. CDR1 and CDR2 from the germline V gene are LGHDT and YNNKEL (reference sequence). A second 7 to 11 cycle PCR used barcoded and J-beta primers. Via MiXCR, TCRdb re-called the 5' RACE reads, giving one row per CDR3 protein. Here the sample spans 700,000 or so distinct CDR3 sequences, around two fifths being singletons. The sequencing input was blood. The TCR was taken from a man older than 75 in good health. The chain recombines TRBV3-1 with TRBJ1-6; no clear D. CDR3 bases: TGTGCCAGCAGCCAAGAGGCGGTCTTAGGGTCACCCCTCCACTTT. As protein: CASSQEAVLGSPLHF.